The rows below give T cell receptor beta chains drawn from one sample of a study of blood T cells in healthy people across ages. MiXCR was run by TCRdb on the 5' RACE reads, yielding one entry per CDR3 protein. This table holds 920,000 or so distinct CDR3 sequences, 35% to 50% found once. The material sequenced was blood. The receptors originated from a woman in her sixties in good health. The CDR3 runs from the conserved cysteine through the conserved F or W. The order of the fields is clone size, V gene, D gene, J gene, CDR3 DNA, CDR3 protein. D genes are given only for firm matches. Expanded clones are given a class, and other clones once, few, many or no size at all.

size: few; V: TRBV12-3/TRBV12-4; D: .; J: TRBJ2-1; DNA: TGTGCCAGCAAGCCGGGAGACTACAATGAGCAGTTCTTC; CDR3: CASKPGDYNEQFF
size: .; V: TRBV15; D: .; J: TRBJ2-7; DNA: TGTGCCACCAGCAGAGTGGAGTCCTACGAGCAGTACTTC; CDR3: CATSRVESYEQYF
size: .; V: TRBV28; D: .; J: TRBJ2-3; DNA: TGTGCCAGCAGTTGGGGGGAGACAGGCACAGATACGCAGTATTTT; CDR3: CASSWGETGTDTQYF
size: .; V: TRBV20-1; D: TRBD2; J: TRBJ2-7; DNA: TGCAGTGCTAGAGATCCAGCGGGAGGCGTCCACGAGCAGTACTTC; CDR3: CSARDPAGGVHEQYF
size: .; V: TRBV6-6; D: .; J: TRBJ2-3; DNA: TGTGCCAGCAGTTACTCGCGGGAACACTACACGGATACGCAGTATTTT; CDR3: CASSYSREHYTDTQYF
size: few; V: TRBV30; D: .; J: TRBJ1-5; DNA: TGTGCCTGGAGTGGGCCGGACTTCAATCAGCCCCAGCATTTT; CDR3: CAWSGPDFNQPQHF
size: few; V: TRBV20-1; D: TRBD1; J: TRBJ2-5; DNA: TGCAGTGCTAGCGCTCTGACAGGGGTGGGAGAGACCCAGTACTTC; CDR3: CSASALTGVGETQYF
size: .; V: TRBV9; D: .; J: TRBJ2-5; DNA: TGTGCCGGCAGCGGCACCGGGTCGGGACAAGAGACCCAGTACTTC; CDR3: CAGSGTGSGQETQYF
size: many; V: TRBV27; D: TRBD1; J: TRBJ2-7; DNA: TGTGCCAGCAGTCGGACAGGGAACTACGAGCAGTACTTC; CDR3: CASSRTGNYEQYF
size: .; V: TRBV20-1; D: .; J: TRBJ2-2; DNA: TGCAGTGCTGAGGGGTATGACACGAACACCGGGGAGCTGTTTTTT; CDR3: CSAEGYDTNTGELFF
size: .; V: TRBV12-3/TRBV12-4; D: .; J: TRBJ2-2; DNA: TGTGCCAGCAGTTTTGGTGTCGGGGAGCTGTTTTTT; CDR3: CASSFGVGELFF
size: .; V: TRBV12-3/TRBV12-4; D: .; J: TRBJ1-2; DNA: TGTGCCAGCAGTCCTCACAGGGCAAGATGCACCTTC; CDR3: CASSPHRARCTF
size: .; V: TRBV29-1; D: TRBD2; J: TRBJ2-1; DNA: TGCAGCGTTGAGGCGGGAGGGCCCCCCAATGAGCAGTTCTTC; CDR3: CSVEAGGPPNEQFF
size: .; V: TRBV27; D: .; J: TRBJ2-7; DNA: TGTGCCAGCAGTGATTTGGGGCCTTACGAGCAGTACTTC; CDR3: CASSDLGPYEQYF